This passage covers 22 T cell receptor beta chains from one sample sequenced in a study of blood T cell repertoires in COVID-19. Assay used: immunoSEQ multiplex PCR; TCRdb lists only in-frame clones, some missing. The sample yields about 140,000 clones, less than 90% seen once. Sequenced: peripheral blood. These TCRs come from a man younger than 40 with COVID-19, enrolled during active disease.

This CDR3 reads CASSWHYEQYF. The CDR3 DNA is TGTGCCAGCAGTTGGCATTACGAGCAGTACTTC. V is TRBV6-2 or TRBV6-3 and J is TRBJ2-7, with D hard to call. CDR3 length: 11 amino acids. Germline V gene sequence: CDR1 MNHEY, CDR2 SVGEGT. The V gene lost 4 bases and the J gene lost 4 bases, with 5 bases spanning the gap.

The CDR3 sequence is CASSQEGAGARSGYTF. The CDR3 DNA follows: TGCGCCAGCAGCCAAGAAGGGGCAGGGGCCAGGAGTGGCTACACCTTC. The J gene is TRBJ1-2, the V gene TRBV4-1, with D maybe TRBD1 (6 bases). V lost 0 bases and J 7 bases, leaving 18 bases between the germline ends. Germline lookup yields CDR1 MGHRA and CDR2 YSYEKL. The CDR3 sequence is 16 residues long.

The chain is built from TRBV18 and TRBJ2-4; D gene uncertain. Trimming shortened V by 6 bases and J by 0 bases, and 9 bases separated the two germline ends. Germline V gene lookup returns CDR1 KGHSH and CDR2 LQKENI. This CDR3 has 14 residues. The CDR3 DNA reads TGTGCCAGCTCCCTAGATCTAGCCAAAAACATTCAGTACTTC. Its translation: CASSLDLAKNIQYF.

The chain combines TRBV10-2 with TRBJ1-6, with 7 bases matching TRBD1. The CDR3 has 14 residues. Germline-derived CDR1 and CDR2 are WSHSY and SAAADI. With V trimmed by 6 bases and J by 10 bases, 9 bases remained unmatched. CDR3 coding DNA: TGCGCCAGCAGGATCGAAACAGGGGAGTCACCCCTCCACTTT. It yields the protein CASRIETGESPLHF.

V and J are TRBV28 and TRBJ2-7, with D tentatively TRBD1 (6 bases). The CDR3 has 14 amino acids. V was shortened by 3 bases and J by 0 bases, with 9 bases between the two germline ends. Germline V gene data show CDR1 as MDHEN and CDR2 as SYDVKM. The CDR3 spells CASSFGQISYEQYF. The CDR3 coding sequence is TGTGCCAGCAGTTTCGGACAGATCTCCTACGAGCAGTACTTC.

V is TRBV12-3 or TRBV12-4 and J is TRBJ1-2; tentatively, D is TRBD1 (5 bases). V dropped 6 bases and J dropped 4 bases, with 12 bases sitting between them. The CDR3 covers 13 residues. The DNA for the CDR3 is TGTGCCAGCAGCATCAACACAGGCTATGGCTACACCTTC. Translating it yields CASSINTGYGYTF.

The chain recombines TRBV11-2 with TRBJ2-7; weak D call: TRBD1 (6 bases). V dropped 2 bases and J dropped 6 bases, with 17 bases sitting between them. CDR1 SGHAT and CDR2 FQNNGV come from the germline V gene. The CDR3 has 15 residues. The CDR3 spells CASSLQPRGGAEQYF. CDR3 nucleotides: TGTGCCAGCAGCTTACAACCCAGGGGCGGCGCCGAGCAGTACTTC.

This chain connects TRBV28 to TRBJ1-5; no reliable D call. The CDR3 totals 14 residues. V lost 3 bases and J 1 base, leaving 7 bases between the germline ends. Germline V lookup: CDR1 MDHEN, CDR2 SYDVKM. The CDR3 sequence is CASSFVLSNQPQHF. CDR3 bases: TGTGCCAGCAGTTTTGTTCTGAGCAATCAGCCCCAGCATTTT. Full variable domain (missing parts from reference TRBV28 and TRBJ1-5): DVKVTQSSRYLVKRTGEKVFLECVQDMDHENMFWYRQDPGLGLRLIYFSYDVKMKEKGDIPEGYSVSREKKERFSLILESASTNQTSMYLCASSFVLSNQPQHFGDGTRLSIL.

This rearrangement joins TRBV7-2 to TRBJ2-2, with 7 bases lining up with TRBD1. There are 15 residues in the CDR3. Germline V gene lookup returns CDR1 SGHTA and CDR2 FQGNSA. Unmatched junction bases numbered 2, after V lost 1 base and J lost 3 bases. CDR3 sequence reads: CASSLGTGYTGELFF. For the CDR3, the DNA is TGTGCCAGCAGCTTAGGGACAGGCTACACCGGGGAGCTGTTTTTT.

This chain uses TRBV5-8 with TRBJ2-7, with D possibly being TRBD2 (5 bases). Looked up from germline, CDR1 is SGHTS and CDR2 is YDEGEE. Trimming pared 0 bases from V and 2 bases from J, leaving 12 bases between. CDR3 length: 15 residues. In DNA form, the CDR3 reads TGTGCCAGCAGCTTGGCCGCGGGTTTAGCCTACGAGCAGTACTTC. It yields the protein CASSLAAGLAYEQYF.

This chain uses TRBV6-4 with TRBJ2-7, with D possibly TRBD1 on 6 matching bases. In germline, CDR1 is MRHNA, CDR2 SNTAGT. The length of the CDR3 is 13 residues. Deletions cut 6 bases from V and 6 bases from J, with 15 bases between. The CDR3 DNA reads TGTGCCAGCAGCGCTTTACAGGGTGGCGAGCAGTACTTC. The encoded protein is CASSALQGGEQYF.

At least ten counts were recorded for this clone. The chain has TRBV12-3 or TRBV12-4 and TRBJ2-7, with D possibly matching TRBD2 (5 bases). The CDR3 is made up of 12 amino acids. The V gene lost 8 bases and the J gene lost 7 bases, with 15 bases spanning the gap. CDR3: CASGPFGGEQYF. CDR3 nucleotides: TGTGCCAGCGGACCATTTGGCGGGGAGCAGTACTTC.

J is TRBJ2-4 and V is TRBV27; 8 bases are a match to TRBD1. The CDR3 contains 13 residues. The junction had 1 base not matched to a gene; V was cut back by 2 bases and J by 7 bases. CDR1 is MNHEY and CDR2 is SMNVEV in the germline V gene (reference sequence). The DNA for the CDR3 is TGTGCCAGCAGTTTACGGACAGGGAACATTCAGTACTTC. This encodes CASSLRTGNIQYF.

The chain has TRBV11-1 and TRBJ1-2; D may be TRBD1 (5 bases). V lost 5 bases, J lost 3 bases, and 10 bases lay in between. CDR1 and CDR2 from the germline V gene are SGHAT and FQDESV (reference sequence). CDR3 length: 13 residues. CDR3 region: CASSPRGDYGYTF. The CDR3 nucleotides read TGTGCCAGCAGCCCCCGGGGGGACTATGGCTACACCTTC.

This clone was seen a few times. V is TRBV9 and J is TRBJ2-3; D is unresolved. Germline assignment: CDR1 SGDLS and CDR2 YYNGEE. The CDR3 has 14 amino acids. V lost 0 bases, J lost 3 bases, and 8 bases lay in between. The CDR3, as DNA: TGTGCCAGCAGCGTAGATAGTTTAACAGATACGCAGTATTTT. Protein: CASSVDSLTDTQYF.

CDR3 sequence: CASSQALSSYNEQFF. CDR3 in DNA: TGTGCCAGCAGCCAAGCTCTGAGCTCCTACAATGAGCAGTTCTTC. J is TRBJ2-1 and V is TRBV3-1 (or the pseudogene TRBV3-2); D is unclear. CDR1 and CDR2 (germline): LGHDT, YNNKEL (reference sequence). The CDR3 has 15 amino acids. V shed 1 base and J shed 0 bases, with 7 bases lying between them.

V is TRBV5-4 and J is TRBJ2-2; a possible D gene is TRBD1 (5 bases). The length of the CDR3 is 16 residues. The V and J ends lost 0 bases and 4 bases respectively, with 13 bases between them. Germline lookup yields CDR1 SGHNT and CDR2 YYREEE (reference sequence). The CDR3 DNA reads as TGTGCCAGCAGCTTGGACCCACAGGTACTCACCGGGGAGCTGTTTTTT. This sequence encodes CASSLDPQVLTGELFF.

The rearrangement joins TRBV9 to TRBJ1-2; 9 bases line up with TRBD1. The germline V gene has CDR1 SGDLS and CDR2 YYNGEE. The CDR3 runs 13 residues. V dropped 4 bases and J dropped 8; count of bases not matched to a gene: 6. CDR3: CASSMGQGEGYTF. In DNA, the CDR3 is TGTGCCAGCAGCATGGGACAGGGCGAGGGCTACACCTTC.

This clone was seen more than once but under ten times. The chain has TRBV4-1 and TRBJ2-7; 9 bases align to TRBD2. The ends lost 4 bases at V and 2 bases at J; junction bases unmatched: 6. The CDR3 totals 15 residues. Germline CDR1 reads MGHRA; CDR2 reads YSYEKL. The CDR3: CASSPPTSGTYEQYF. In DNA form, the CDR3 reads TGCGCCAGCAGCCCCCCGACTAGCGGAACCTACGAGCAGTACTTC.

This clone was seen only a few times. The chain recombines TRBV6-2 or TRBV6-3 with TRBJ2-2; TRBD2 agrees at 13 bases. J gave up 7 bases and V 4 bases, and 6 bases lay outside the gene matches. CDR1 is MNHEY, CDR2 SVGEGT, per germline. The CDR3 has 16 amino acids. CDR3 sequence (DNA): TGTGCCAGCAGTTTAACTAGCGGGAGGGCCGTCGGGGAGCTGTTTTTT. Translation gives CASSLTSGRAVGELFF.

The rearrangement joins TRBV9 to TRBJ2-7, with 8 nucleotides matching TRBD2. V was clipped by 3 bases and J by 4 bases; unmatched bases: 24. The CDR3 contains 20 residues. CDR1 is SGDLS, CDR2 YYNGEE, per germline. CDR3 loop: CASSAKSGSLVGNRFYEQYF. CDR3 DNA sequence: TGTGCCAGCAGCGCCAAAAGCGGGAGCCTTGTCGGAAACCGCTTTTACGAGCAGTACTTC.

The table lists this clone with many counts. The V call is TRBV7-6, the J call TRBJ2-7, with 9 bases identical to TRBD1. Per the germline V gene, CDR1 is SGHVS and CDR2 is FNYEAQ. This CDR3 region has 12 residues. V was clipped by 5 bases and J by 6 bases; unmatched bases: 2. For the CDR3, the DNA is TGTGCCAGCAGCCCGACAGGGGGCGAGCAGTACTTC. Its protein product is CASSPTGGEQYF.